The sequence of this TCR beta chain was determined in a study of CXCR3-negative and CXCR3-positive naive CD8 T cells. The TRB libraries of cDNA were built by UMI-labeled 5' RACE. Each CDR3 protein gets one entry in TCRdb, which reprocessed the 5' RACE reads and gives no DNA. Seen in this sample are around 7,000 distinct CDR3 sequences; the ten most common clones hold less than 2%. CDR1 and CDR2 from the germline V gene are MNHEY and SVGEGT. This CDR3 region has 14 residues. V is TRBV6-2 or TRBV6-3 and J is TRBJ1-5. This clonotype originated in a human donor in good health. Some clones in this sample may be carry-over from other donors' samples. Sequencing used naive CXCR3- CD8+ T cells from blood. Regarding subset: CD45RO-CCR7+CD27+CD95- naive CD8+ T cells lacking CXCR3 (TNR3-). CDR3 residues: CASSYVALGQPQHF.